Reported below is one TCR beta chain. The sample belongs to a study of T cells in Graves' hyperthyroidism and ophthalmopathy. Amplification of TCR beta CDR3 regions was performed using RNA transcripts as template. Initially, a first-round RT-PCR of the TCR CDR3 employed the HTBI primer set. TCRdb re-called the multiplex PCR reads through MiXCR, storing one row per CDR3 protein. This sample carries around 580,000 distinct CDR3 sequences, about a sixth of them seen once, and the ten largest clones take 15% to 20%. Between the trimmed V and J ends, which lost 9 bases and 5 bases, there was a span of 16 bases. The CDR3 sequence is 14 residues long. Germline V gene data show CDR1 as KGHDR and CDR2 as SFDVKD.

The rearrangement joins TRBV24-1 to TRBJ2-1; perhaps TRBD2 as D (6 bases). This TCR was recovered from a woman between 18 and 30 years old with Graves' hyperthyroidism. The sequenced sample consisted of blood. CDR3: CATSDRELNNEQFF. In DNA, the CDR3 is TGTGCCACCTCCGACCGGGAGCTCAACAATGAGCAGTTCTTC.